This TCR beta chain was sequenced during a study of human T cells and chemical hapten exposure. The time point is: patch test 2, 6 weeks after DPC sensitization. Treatment of the sample: therapeutic diphenylcyclopropenone sensitization with weekly scalp DPC. Study conclusions and caveats: Alopecia in the donors means their immune response may deviate from healthy people's. With DPC sensitization, TCRs exceeding 1 in 1000 frequency showed no change.

TCRdb re-analysed the RACE reads in MiXCR, keeping a single row per CDR3 protein. Seen here are about 100,000 distinct CDR3 sequences, 10% to 12% observed once, and the top ten hold about 3%. This clonotype was seen only a few times. Its antigen is not identified. Sequencing used whole blood, obtained in connection with sensitization to the hapten diphenylcyclopropenone (DPC). This receptor was obtained from a woman aged 40 to 50 with alopecia areata. Some clones in this sample may be carry-over from other donors' samples.

CDR3 nucleotide sequence: TGTGCCAGCAGGGGTCGGACAGGGAAGGGCACTGAAGCTTTCTTT. Its translation: CASRGRTGKGTEAFF. This chain joins TRBV12-3 or TRBV12-4 and TRBJ1-1; TRBD1 agrees at 8 bases. J was trimmed by 4 bases and V by 6 bases; bases with no gene match: 10. This CDR3 is built from 15 residues.